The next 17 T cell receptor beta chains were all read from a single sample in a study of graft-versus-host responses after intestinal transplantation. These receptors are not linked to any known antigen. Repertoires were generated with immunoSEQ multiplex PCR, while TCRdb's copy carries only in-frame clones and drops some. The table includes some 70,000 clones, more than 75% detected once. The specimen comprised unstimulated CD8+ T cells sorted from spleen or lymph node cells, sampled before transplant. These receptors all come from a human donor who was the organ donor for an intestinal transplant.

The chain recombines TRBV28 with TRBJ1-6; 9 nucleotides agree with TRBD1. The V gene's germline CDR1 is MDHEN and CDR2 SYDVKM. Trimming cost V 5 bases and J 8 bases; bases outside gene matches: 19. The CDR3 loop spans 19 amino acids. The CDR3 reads CASSPFPHRRDREDSPLHF. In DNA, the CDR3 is TGTGCCAGCAGTCCCTTCCCCCACCGGCGGGACAGGGAGGATTCACCCCTCCACTTT.

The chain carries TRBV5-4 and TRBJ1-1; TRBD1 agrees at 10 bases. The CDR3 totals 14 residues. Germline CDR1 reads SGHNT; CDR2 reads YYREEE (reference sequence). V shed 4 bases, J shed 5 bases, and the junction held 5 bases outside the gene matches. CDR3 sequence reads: CASSAGTGETEAFF. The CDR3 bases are TGTGCCAGCAGCGCCGGGACAGGGGAGACTGAAGCTTTCTTT.

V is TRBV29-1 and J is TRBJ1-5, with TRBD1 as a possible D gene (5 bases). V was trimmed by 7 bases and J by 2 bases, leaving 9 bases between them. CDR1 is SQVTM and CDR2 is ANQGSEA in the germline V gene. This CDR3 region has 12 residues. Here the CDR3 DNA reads TGCAGCGGGGGCGGGGGCAATCAGCCCCAGCATTTT. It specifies CSGGGGNQPQHF. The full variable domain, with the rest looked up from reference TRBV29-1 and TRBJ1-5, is SAVISQKPSRDICQRGTSLTIQCQVDSQVTMMFWYRQQPGQSLTLIATANQGSEATYESGFVIDKFPISRPNLTFSTLTVSNMSPEDSSIYLCSGGGGNQPQHFGDGTRLSIL.

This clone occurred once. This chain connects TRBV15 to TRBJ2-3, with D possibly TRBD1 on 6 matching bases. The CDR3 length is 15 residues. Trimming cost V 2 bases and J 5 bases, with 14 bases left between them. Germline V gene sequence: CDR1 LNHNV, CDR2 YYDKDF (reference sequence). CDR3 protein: CATSRTGTLRDTQYF. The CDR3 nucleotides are TGTGCCACCAGCAGAACAGGGACGTTGCGAGATACGCAGTATTTT.

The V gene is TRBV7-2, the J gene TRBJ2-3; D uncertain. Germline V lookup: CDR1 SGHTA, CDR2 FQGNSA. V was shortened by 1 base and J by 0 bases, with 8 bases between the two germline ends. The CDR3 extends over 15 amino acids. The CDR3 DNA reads TGTGCCAGCAGCTTAGGGGTAACTAGCACAGATACGCAGTATTTT. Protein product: CASSLGVTSTDTQYF.

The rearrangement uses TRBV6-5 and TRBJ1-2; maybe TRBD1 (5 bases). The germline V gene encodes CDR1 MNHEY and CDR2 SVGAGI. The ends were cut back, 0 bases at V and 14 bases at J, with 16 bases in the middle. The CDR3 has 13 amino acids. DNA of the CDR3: TGTGCCAGCAGTTACTCCAGCGGCGGACATCTAACCTTC. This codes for CASSYSSGGHLTF.

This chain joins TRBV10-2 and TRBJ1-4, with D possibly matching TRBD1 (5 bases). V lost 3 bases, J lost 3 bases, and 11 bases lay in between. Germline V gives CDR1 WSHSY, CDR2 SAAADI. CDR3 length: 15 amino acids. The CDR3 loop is CASSDSDRSNEKLFF. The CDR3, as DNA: TGCGCCAGCAGTGACTCCGACAGATCTAATGAAAAACTGTTTTTT.

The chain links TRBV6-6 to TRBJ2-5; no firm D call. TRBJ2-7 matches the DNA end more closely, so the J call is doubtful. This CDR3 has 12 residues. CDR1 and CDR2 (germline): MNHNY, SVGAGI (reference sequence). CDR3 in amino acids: CASSYGGIEQYF. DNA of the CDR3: TGTGCCAGCAGTTACGGTGGGATCGAGCAGTACTTC.

The CDR3 DNA is TGTGCCAGCAGTTCCCCGAACCCCTACAGGGGCGGCGGGGAGCTGTTTTTT. This gives the protein CASSSPNPYRGGGELFF. This chain connects TRBV27 to TRBJ2-2; 7 bases are a match to TRBD1. CDR3 size: 17 residues. V dropped 4 bases and J dropped 7; count of bases not matched to a gene: 15. Germline CDR1 is MNHEY and CDR2 is SMNVEV (reference sequence).

CDR3 protein: CASSETDDPYGYTF. The CDR3 region has the DNA TGTGCCAGCAGTGAGACGGACGATCCCTATGGCTACACCTTC. This chain uses TRBV6-1 with TRBJ1-2, with D uncertain. In germline, CDR1 is MNHNS, CDR2 SASEGT. Deletions cut 3 bases from V and 4 bases from J, with 12 bases between. The CDR3 is 14 amino acids.

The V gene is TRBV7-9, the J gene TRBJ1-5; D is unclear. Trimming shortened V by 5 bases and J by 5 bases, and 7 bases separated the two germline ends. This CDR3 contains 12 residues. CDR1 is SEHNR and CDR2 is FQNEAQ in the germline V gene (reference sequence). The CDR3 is CASSSDYQPQHF. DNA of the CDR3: TGTGCCAGCAGCAGCGACTATCAGCCCCAGCATTTT.

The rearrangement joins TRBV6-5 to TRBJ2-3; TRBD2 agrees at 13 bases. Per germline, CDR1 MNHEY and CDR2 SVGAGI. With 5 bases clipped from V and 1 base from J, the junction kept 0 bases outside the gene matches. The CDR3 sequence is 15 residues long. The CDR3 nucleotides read TGTGCCAGCAGTGGACTAGCGGGGGGCACAGATACGCAGTATTTT. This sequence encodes CASSGLAGGTDTQYF.

The CDR3, as DNA: TGTGCCAGCAGCCCGGGGGGGCTGTCCTACAATGAGCAGTTCTTC. Protein: CASSPGGLSYNEQFF. This chain uses TRBV9 with TRBJ2-1; 8 bases align to TRBD2. The germline V gene encodes CDR1 SGDLS and CDR2 YYNGEE. With 4 bases clipped from V and 1 base from J, the junction kept 4 bases outside the gene matches. The CDR3 runs to 15 residues.

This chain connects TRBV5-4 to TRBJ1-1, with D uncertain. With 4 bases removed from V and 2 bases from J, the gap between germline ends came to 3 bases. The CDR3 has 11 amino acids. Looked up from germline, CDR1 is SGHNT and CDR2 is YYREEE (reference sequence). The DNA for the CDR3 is TGTGCCAGCAGCACCAACACTGAAGCTTTCTTT. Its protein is CASSTNTEAFF. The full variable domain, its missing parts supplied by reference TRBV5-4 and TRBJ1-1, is ETGVTQSPTHLIKTRGQQVTLRCSSQSGHNTVSWYQQALGQGPQFIFQYYREEENGRGNFPPRFSGLQFPNYSSELNVNALELDDSALYLCASSTNTEAFFGQGTRLTVV.

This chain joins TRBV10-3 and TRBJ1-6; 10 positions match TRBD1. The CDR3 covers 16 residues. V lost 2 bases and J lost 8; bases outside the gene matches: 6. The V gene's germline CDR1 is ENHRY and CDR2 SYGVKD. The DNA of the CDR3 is TGTGCCATCAGTGAGACCCCCGGGACAGGGGATTCACCCCTCCACTTT. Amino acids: CAISETPGTGDSPLHF.

The CDR3, as DNA: TGCGCCAGCAGCTTGAGTCCAGGGGCCCTGAACACTGAAGCTTTCTTT. Its translation: CASSLSPGALNTEAFF. This rearrangement joins TRBV5-1 to TRBJ1-1; D perhaps matches TRBD1 (6 bases). CDR1 and CDR2 (germline): SGHRS, YFSETQ. CDR3 length: 16 amino acids. Trimming cost V 1 base and J 0 bases, with 13 bases left between them.

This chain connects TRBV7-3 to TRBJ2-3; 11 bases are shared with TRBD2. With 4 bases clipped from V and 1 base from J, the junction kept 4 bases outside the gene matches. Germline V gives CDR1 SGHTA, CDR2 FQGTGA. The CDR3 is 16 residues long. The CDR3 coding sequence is TGTGCCAGCAGCTCGCCACTAGCGGGGGGCACAGATACGCAGTATTTT. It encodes CASSSPLAGGTDTQYF.